This is a list of T cell receptor beta chains from one sample in a study of radiotherapy plus CTLA-4 blockade in lung cancer. Sequenced by immunoSEQ multiplex PCR; TCRdb stores in-frame clones only, minus some. The data contain around 91,000 clones, about 86% of them singletons. The sample here was peripheral blood, taken from a patient treated with radiotherapy plus ipilimumab. These TCRs come from a human donor with non-small cell lung cancer that progressed on radiotherapy plus ipilimumab. Both conserved end residues are part of each CDR3. Fields, in order: V gene, clone size, J gene, D gene, CDR3 DNA, CDR3 protein. A D gene is named only where the DNA matches it firmly. Rows give clone size only sometimes, using once, few, many, or a class for an expanded clone.

TRBV6-1	NA	TRBJ1-3	NA	TGTGCCAGCAGTGTAGGGTTTTCCGACTCTGGAAACACCATATATTTT	CASSVGFSDSGNTIYF
TRBV2	NA	TRBJ1-3	NA	TGTGCCAGCAGTGAAGAGGTAAACACCATATATTTT	CASSEEVNTIYF
TRBV4-1	NA	TRBJ2-3	TRBD1	TGCGCCAGCAGCCAAGCCACGGGCAGGGGGTATGCAGATACGCAGTATTTT	CASSQATGRGYADTQYF
TRBV9	NA	TRBJ2-5	TRBD2	TGTGCCAGCAGCGTGGGACTAGCAAAAGAGACCCAGTACTTC	CASSVGLAKETQYF
TRBV7-6	few	TRBJ1-1	NA	TGTGCCAGCAGCCCGCAGCGGGGTGCAACTGAAGCTTTCTTT	CASSPQRGATEAFF
TRBV5-4	NA	TRBJ2-5	NA	TGTGCCAGCAGCGCAGATCAGGGGCGCCTGGGACAAGAGACCCAGTACTTC	CASSADQGRLGQETQYF
TRBV10-2	NA	TRBJ2-1	TRBD2	TGCGCCAGCTGCCAGTCTAGCGGGGTGTCCTACAATGAGCAGTTCTTC	CASCQSSGVSYNEQFF
TRBV29-1	NA	TRBJ2-3	NA	TGCAGCGTTAAGTTCGGGGTCCCAGATACGCAGTATTTT	CSVKFGVPDTQYF
TRBV5-8	NA	TRBJ2-1	TRBD1	TGTGCCAGCAGCTCGGGACAGGGAGGCTATGAGCAGTTCTTC	CASSSGQGGYEQFF
TRBV5-1	NA	TRBJ2-1	TRBD2	TGCGCCTCCCGAATTAGCGGGGAGAGGGAGCAGTTCTTC	CASRISGEREQFF
TRBV19	once	TRBJ2-7	TRBD2	TGTGCCAGTAGGGACGGTAGCGGGAATCAGCACGAGCAGTACTTC	CASRDGSGNQHEQYF
TRBV19	few	TRBJ1-5	NA	TGTGCCAGTAGTATAGCCAGGGGCAATCAGCCCCAGCATTTT	CASSIARGNQPQHF
TRBV12-5	NA	TRBJ2-5	TRBD2	TGTGCTAGTCGGCGGGAGGGCCCCGGGACCCAGTACTTC	CASRREGPGTQYF
TRBV19	few	TRBJ1-2	TRBD1	TGTGCCAGTAGTCAGGGGGAGGTTGGCTACACCTTC	CASSQGEVGYTF
TRBV18	NA	TRBJ2-3	NA	TGTGCCAGCTCACCACAAATAACGGTCTCCGGGGGAGATACGCAGTATTTT	CASSPQITVSGGDTQYF
TRBV2	NA	TRBJ1-5	TRBD1	TGTGCCAGCAGTGTAACAGGGGGAGTTCAGCCCCAGCATTTT	CASSVTGGVQPQHF
TRBV11-3	NA	TRBJ2-2	TRBD1	TGTGCCAGCAGCTTATTTACAGGGGCGGCTAGAGTGACCGGGGAGCTGTTTTTT	CASSLFTGAARVTGELFF
TRBV19	NA	TRBJ2-1	NA	TGTGCCAGTAGTATAGGCCGGGCCAATGAGCAGTTCTTC	CASSIGRANEQFF
TRBV6-5	few	TRBJ1-1	NA	TGTGCCAGCAGTCCATCCTTACAGACTGAAGCTTTCTTT	CASSPSLQTEAFF
TRBV27	once	TRBJ1-5	NA	TGTGCCAGCAGTTTAATAGGGGAGACGAATCAGCCCCAGCATTTT	CASSLIGETNQPQHF
TRBV2	NA	TRBJ1-5	TRBD1	TGTGCCAGCATGTCAGGGGGCGTTCGAATGGGAAGCAATCAGCCCCAGCATTTT	CASMSGGVRMGSNQPQHF
TRBV1	NA	TRBJ2-7	NA	TGCACCAGCAGCCAAGATGGGGACACCTCCTCCTACGAGCAGTACTTC	CTSSQDGDTSSYEQYF
TRBV19	NA	TRBJ2-1	TRBD1	TGTGCCAGTAGCTCGACAGGGGATGAGCAGTTCTTC	CASSSTGDEQFF
TRBV19	NA	TRBJ2-1	NA	TGTGCCAGTAGGCCCGAAGGTTACAATGAGCAGTTCTTC	CASRPEGYNEQFF
TRBV19	NA	TRBJ2-7	NA	TGTGCCAGTAGTATAGCGCCAGCGACCACTCCCGAGCAGTACTTC	CASSIAPATTPEQYF
TRBV5-1	once	TRBJ1-1	NA	TGCGCCAGCAGCTTGGAAGCGTCGCGCAGGTTAGGGAACACTGAAGCTTTCTTT	CASSLEASRRLGNTEAFF
TRBV18	NA	TRBJ2-5	NA	TGTGCCAGCTCACCAGGAGAGGCTGCGACTGGGACCCAGTACTTC	CASSPGEAATGTQYF
TRBV19	NA	TRBJ1-1	NA	TGTGCCAGTAGTCCGGTCCCCCAGAGAATGAGCACTGAAGCTTTCTTT	CASSPVPQRMSTEAFF
TRBV6-1	NA	TRBJ1-2	TRBD1	TGTGCCAGCAGTGGCAGGACAGGGGGAGGCTATGGCTACACCTTC	CASSGRTGGGYGYTF
TRBV27	NA	TRBJ2-7	TRBD1	TGTGCCAGTAGGGACAGGCCCTCATCTCCCTACGAGCAGTACTTC	CASRDRPSSPYEQYF
TRBV11-3	NA	TRBJ2-7	TRBD1	TGTGCCAGCAGCTTAGGAGGGGGCGGTTCCTACGAGCAGTACTTC	CASSLGGGGSYEQYF
TRBV2	NA	TRBJ1-5	NA	TGTGCCAGCAGAAAGGGGGGGGCAAGCAATCAGCCCCAGCATTTT	CASRKGGASNQPQHF
TRBV5-4	NA	TRBJ2-1	NA	TGTGCCAGCAGCTTTCGATCCGATGAGCAGTTCTTC	CASSFRSDEQFF
TRBV6-1	NA	TRBJ2-7	NA	TGTGCCAGCAGGCGGGACTGGAACTACGAGCAGTACTTC	CASRRDWNYEQYF
TRBV9	NA	TRBJ1-1	NA	TGTGCCAGCAGCGTGGAGGGTGTCGCTGAAGCTTTCTTT	CASSVEGVAEAFF
TRBV27	NA	TRBJ2-6	NA	TGTGCCAGCAGTCCACTAGGTGGTGGGGCCAACGTCCTGACTTTC	CASSPLGGGANVLTF
TRBV6-6	few	TRBJ1-2	NA	TGTGCCAGCAGGTCCGGGACATCAGGTGGCTACACCTTC	CASRSGTSGGYTF
TRBV10-2	NA	TRBJ2-7	TRBD2	TGCGCCAGCAAAAGCGGGAGGGCCTGGTACGAGCAGTACTTC	CASKSGRAWYEQYF
TRBV6-5	NA	TRBJ2-7	NA	TGTGCCAGCAGCTCCCCCGAGGGAATGAGGTCCGAGCAGTACTTC	CASSSPEGMRSEQYF
TRBV2	NA	TRBJ2-1	NA	TGTGCCAGCAGAGCCGGGACTTACGAAAGGCAGTTCTTC	CASRAGTYERQFF
TRBV6-5	NA	TRBJ2-7	NA	TGTGCCAGCAGGCCGACTGGGAGGAGCTCCTACGAGCAGTACTTC	CASRPTGRSSYEQYF
TRBV19	few	TRBJ1-5	NA	TGTGCCAGTAGTATGCACAGGGTCGATCAGCCCCAGCATTTT	CASSMHRVDQPQHF
TRBV27	NA	TRBJ2-3	NA	TGTGCCAGCAGTTTATTTGGGGGAGGTCCCACAGATACGCAGTATTTT	CASSLFGGGPTDTQYF
TRBV29-1	NA	TRBJ2-1	TRBD2	TGCAGCGTTGGAGTAGCGGGGGGGGCTTTGGGTGAGCAGTTCTTC	CSVGVAGGALGEQFF
TRBV7-8	NA	TRBJ1-1	NA	TGTGCCAGCAGCTTAAGTGGTGCAGCCTCTCCTGAAGCTTTCTTT	CASSLSGAASPEAFF
TRBV18	once	TRBJ1-5	NA	TGTGCCAGCTCACCACCCCCAGGGACTCAGCCCCAGCATTTT	CASSPPPGTQPQHF
TRBV27	NA	TRBJ2-5	NA	TGTGCCAGCAGCCGTGGGGGGGAGACCCAGTACTTC	CASSRGGETQYF
TRBV1	NA	TRBJ2-6	NA	TGCACCAGCAGTGTGATGCGTTTTGCACAAAGTCGGGCCAACGTCCTGACTTTC	CTSSVMRFAQSRANVLTF
TRBV29-1	NA	TRBJ2-3	NA	TGCAGCGTGCGACCGGCTCTGGATACGCAGTATTTT	CSVRPALDTQYF
TRBV7-7	NA	TRBJ2-3	TRBD2	TGTGCTAGCAGCTCTGGACTAGGGAACACAGATACGCAGTATTTT	CASSSGLGNTDTQYF
TRBV7-3	NA	TRBJ2-1	TRBD2	TGTGCCAGCAGCTTAATGGCCAAGAGAGGTAGCGGGAGCCTCTACAATGAGCAGTTCTTC	CASSLMAKRGSGSLYNEQFF
TRBV5-1	NA	TRBJ2-5	NA	TGCGCCAGCAGCTTCCTTGAGACCCAGTACTTC	CASSFLETQYF
TRBV5-1	NA	TRBJ2-3	TRBD2	TGCGCCAGCAGCTCAGGACTAGCGGGAGGCCAATCTAGCACAGATACGCAGTATTTT	CASSSGLAGGQSSTDTQYF
TRBV5-6	NA	TRBJ2-7	TRBD2	TGTGCCAGCAGTTGGGCCACTAGCGGGAGTAGCTCCTACGAGCAGTACTTC	CASSWATSGSSSYEQYF